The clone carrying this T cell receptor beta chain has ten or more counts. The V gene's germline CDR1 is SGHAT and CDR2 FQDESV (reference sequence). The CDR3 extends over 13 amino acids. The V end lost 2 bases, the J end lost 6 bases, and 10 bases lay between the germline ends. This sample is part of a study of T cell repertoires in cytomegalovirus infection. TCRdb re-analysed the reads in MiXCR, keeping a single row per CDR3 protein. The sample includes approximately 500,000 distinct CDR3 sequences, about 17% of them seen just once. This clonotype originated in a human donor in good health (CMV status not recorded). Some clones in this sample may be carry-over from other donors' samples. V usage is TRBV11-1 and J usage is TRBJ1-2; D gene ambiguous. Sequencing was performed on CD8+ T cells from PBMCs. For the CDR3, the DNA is TGTGCCAGCAGCTTAAGAGGGAGCGATGGCTACACCTTC. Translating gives CASSLRGSDGYTF.